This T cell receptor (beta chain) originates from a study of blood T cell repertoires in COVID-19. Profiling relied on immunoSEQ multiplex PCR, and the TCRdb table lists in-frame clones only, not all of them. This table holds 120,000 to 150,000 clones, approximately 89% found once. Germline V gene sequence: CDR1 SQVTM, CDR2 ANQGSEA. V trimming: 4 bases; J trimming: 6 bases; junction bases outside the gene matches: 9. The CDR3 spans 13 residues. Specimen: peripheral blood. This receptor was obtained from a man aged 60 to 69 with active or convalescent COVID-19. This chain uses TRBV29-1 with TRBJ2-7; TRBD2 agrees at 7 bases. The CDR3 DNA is TGCAGCGTTGGAAGGTTCGCGGGAGTCGAGCAGTACTTC. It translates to CSVGRFAGVEQYF.